This passage covers 27 T cell receptor beta chains from one sample sequenced in a study of OX40 agonist ivuxolimab in advanced cancers. Here immunoSEQ multiplex PCR was the method, and the copy in TCRdb shows in-frame clones only, minus some. The sample includes 60,000 to 80,000 clones, about three quarters of them seen just once. The material was CD4+ or CD8+ T cells sorted from blood, obtained in a trial of the OX40 agonist ivuxolimab. The receptors shown here come from an adult with an advanced solid tumor such as melanoma, head and neck, liver or kidney cancer.

The rearrangement joins TRBV2 to TRBJ2-2; D uncertain. The CDR3 has 15 amino acids. Germline CDR1 reads SNHLY; CDR2 reads FYNNEI. Deletions cut 2 bases from V and 5 bases from J, with 12 bases between. The CDR3 bases are TGTGCCAGCAGTGAAAGCCGCTTCTGGACCGGGGAGCTGTTTTTT. Translating it yields CASSESRFWTGELFF.

The rearrangement joins TRBV28 to TRBJ1-2; 9 nucleotides line up with TRBD1. The CDR3 sequence is 14 residues long. The ends lost 5 bases at V and 8 bases at J; junction bases unmatched: 9. The germline V gene encodes CDR1 MDHEN and CDR2 SYDVKM. The CDR3 sequence: CASSVPGTGIGYTF. CDR3 bases: TGTGCCAGCAGTGTACCCGGGACAGGGATAGGCTACACCTTC.

V is TRBV10-3 and J is TRBJ1-1, with 8 bases aligning to TRBD1. The CDR3 length is 15 residues. Trimming removed 2 bases from V and 1 base from J; junction bases left unmatched: 3. Germline values: CDR1 ENHRY, CDR2 SYGVKD. This chain's CDR3 is CAISEETGENTEAFF. Written as DNA, the CDR3 is TGTGCCATCAGTGAGGAGACAGGGGAGAACACTGAAGCTTTCTTT.

This clone occurred once. V usage is TRBV19 and J usage is TRBJ2-6, with D possibly TRBD2 on 5 matching bases. The CDR3 is 15 amino acids. Trimming stripped 3 bases from V and 2 bases from J, with 8 bases between. Looked up from germline, CDR1 is LNHDA and CDR2 is SQIVND (reference sequence). CDR3 coding DNA: TGTGCCAGTAGTATTGACGGGGCTGGGGCCAACGTCCTGACTTTC. The encoded protein is CASSIDGAGANVLTF.

The chain links TRBV27 to TRBJ1-5; D possibly corresponds to TRBD1 (6 bases). Trimming cost V 8 bases and J 3 bases, with 11 bases left between them. This CDR3 has 13 amino acids. In germline, CDR1 is MNHEY, CDR2 SMNVEV (reference sequence). This CDR3 is CASQGRINQPQHF. The CDR3 nucleotides read TGTGCCAGCCAGGGGAGAATCAATCAGCCCCAGCATTTT.

V and J are TRBV5-1 and TRBJ2-3, with 8 bases matching TRBD2. This CDR3 is built from 15 residues. Germline V CDR1 and CDR2: SGHRS, YFSETQ. V lost 3 bases to trimming and J lost 0 bases; unmatched junction nucleotides: 3. DNA for the CDR3: TGCGCCAGCAGCTCCGGACTAGCTAGCACAGATACGCAGTATTTT. Translation gives CASSSGLASTDTQYF.

The CDR3 DNA reads as TGTGCCACCCAACCCAGCCTCGGTAATTCACCCCTCCACTTT. Its protein product is CATQPSLGNSPLHF. The V call is TRBV2, the J call TRBJ1-6; no definite D call. The V end was cut by 10 bases, the J end by 6 bases, with 16 bases between. CDR1 is SNHLY, CDR2 FYNNEI, per germline. The CDR3 is 14 residues long.

The J gene is TRBJ1-3, the V gene TRBV4-1; 9 bases agree with TRBD1. Trimming removed 2 bases from V and 4 bases from J; junction bases left unmatched: 3. Germline-derived CDR1 and CDR2 are MGHRA and YSYEKL. The CDR3 is 15 amino acids. The CDR3 reads CASSQSTGGGNTIYF. CDR3 bases: TGCGCCAGCAGCCAATCGACAGGGGGAGGAAACACCATATATTTT.

V gene TRBV19 combines with J gene TRBJ2-3, with 8 positions matching TRBD2. The CDR3 runs to 15 residues. V shed 4 bases and J 5 bases; nucleotides not matched to a gene: 8. Germline V lookup: CDR1 LNHDA, CDR2 SQIVND (reference sequence). The CDR3 bases are TGTGCCAGTAGTAGTAGACTAGCGAGATTAGATACGCAGTATTTT. Residues: CASSSRLARLDTQYF.

This sequence joins TRBV6-5 and TRBJ2-3, with 8 bases identical to TRBD2. The CDR3 is made up of 15 amino acids. V lost 2 bases and J lost 2; bases outside the gene matches: 3. The germline V gene has CDR1 MNHEY and CDR2 SVGAGI. DNA of the CDR3: TGTGCCAGCAGTTACGGCGGGGGGACCACAGATACGCAGTATTTT. Protein sequence: CASSYGGGTTDTQYF.

The chain joins TRBV7-9 to TRBJ1-1; possibly TRBD1 for D (5 bases). The CDR3 is made up of 14 amino acids. Looked up from germline, CDR1 is SEHNR and CDR2 is FQNEAQ (reference sequence). The V end lost 5 bases, the J end lost 1 base, and 11 bases lay between the germline ends. The CDR3 sequence is CASSARQSNTEAFF. CDR3 nucleotides: TGTGCCAGCAGCGCCAGACAGTCGAACACTGAAGCTTTCTTT.

The chain links TRBV11-3 to TRBJ1-4; the D is unclear. Germline V CDR1 and CDR2: SGHNT, YENEEA. V was shortened by 0 bases and J by 4 bases, with 9 bases between the two germline ends. The CDR3 consists of 15 residues. CDR3 residues: CASSLEGRSNEKLFF. The CDR3 nucleotides are TGTGCCAGCAGCTTAGAAGGGAGGAGTAATGAAAAACTGTTTTTT.

This clone appeared a single time. This chain links TRBV5-4 with TRBJ2-2; 8 nucleotides line up with TRBD2. V shed 2 bases, J shed 6 bases, and the junction held 12 bases outside the gene matches. This CDR3 contains 17 residues. CDR1 is SGHNT, CDR2 YYREEE, per germline (reference sequence). The CDR3 DNA reads TGTGCCAGCAGCTTAGGTTTAGGTCTAGCGGGTGCCGGGGAGCTGTTTTTT. As protein: CASSLGLGLAGAGELFF.

The rearrangement uses TRBV29-1 and TRBJ2-6; D gene ambiguous. The CDR3 is made up of 13 amino acids. Germline CDR1 reads SQVTM; CDR2 reads ANQGSEA. V shed 4 bases and J shed 0 bases, with 4 bases lying between them. The CDR3, as DNA: TGCAGCGTTGGGAGCTCTGGGGCCAACGTCCTGACTTTC. Its protein product is CSVGSSGANVLTF.

V and J are TRBV15 and TRBJ1-5, with D unresolved. Germline V CDR1 and CDR2: LNHNV, YYDKDF (reference sequence). This CDR3 has 12 amino acids. The ends were cut back, 0 bases at V and 5 bases at J, with 2 bases in the middle. The CDR3 is CATSRDYQPQHF. The CDR3 DNA follows: TGTGCCACCAGCAGAGACTATCAGCCCCAGCATTTT.

V and J are TRBV5-1 and TRBJ2-5; possibly TRBD2 for D (6 bases). The CDR3 loop spans 15 amino acids. Trimming stripped 5 bases from V and 5 bases from J, with 19 bases between. Germline V lookup: CDR1 SGHRS, CDR2 YFSETQ. CDR3 sequence: CASRLTGTAGETQYF. The CDR3 region has the DNA TGCGCCAGCAGATTAACCGGGACCGCGGGGGAGACCCAGTACTTC.

The gene calls are TRBV30 and TRBJ1-5; D is unclear. Germline CDR1 is GTSNPN and CDR2 is SVGIG (reference sequence). V shed 5 bases and J shed 6 bases, with 14 bases lying between them. The length of the CDR3 is 13 residues. CDR3 amino acids: CAWASGRFQPQHF. In DNA, the CDR3 is TGTGCCTGGGCCTCGGGGAGATTTCAGCCCCAGCATTTT.

J is TRBJ1-2 and V is TRBV7-9; 7 bases are shared with TRBD1. The CDR3 consists of 16 residues. The V and J ends lost 7 bases and 6 bases, in that order; junction bases with no gene match: 17. CDR1 is SEHNR and CDR2 is FQNEAQ in the germline V gene (reference sequence). The CDR3 region has the DNA TGTGCCAGCACCCGAGAACGAATACAGGGGCGTGATGGCTACACCTTC. This gives the protein CASTRERIQGRDGYTF. Combining the CDR3 with reference TRBV7-9 and TRBJ1-2 gives the whole variable domain DTGVSQNPRHKITKRGQNVTFRCDPISEHNRLYWYRQTLGQGPEFLTYFQNEAQLEKSRLLSDRFSAERPKGSFSTLEIQRTEQGDSAMYLCASTRERIQGRDGYTFGSGTRLTVV.

The chain recombines TRBV7-9 with TRBJ2-2, with no clear D. Germline V gives CDR1 SEHNR, CDR2 FQNEAQ (reference sequence). V lost 3 bases to trimming and J lost 1 base, with 12 bases between them. The CDR3 is made up of 16 amino acids. The CDR3 DNA sequence: TGTGCCAGCAGCTTGATAGCTCGGCAGAACACCGGGGAGCTGTTTTTT. This translates into CASSLIARQNTGELFF.

The chain has TRBV6-5 and TRBJ1-5, with 7 bases aligning to TRBD1. V lost 5 bases and J lost 8; bases outside the gene matches: 6. Germline loops: CDR1 MNHEY, CDR2 SVGAGI. The CDR3 is 13 amino acids. The CDR3 protein is CASSHETGEPQHF. CDR3 bases: TGTGCCAGCAGTCACGAAACAGGGGAGCCCCAGCATTTT.

V usage is TRBV27 and J usage is TRBJ1-2, with unresolved D. This CDR3 contains 14 residues. The germline CDR1 and CDR2 sequences are MNHEY and SMNVEV (reference sequence). V was trimmed by 0 bases and J by 4 bases, leaving 9 bases between them. The CDR3 nucleotides are TGTGCCAGCAGTTTATCCCCAGGTTTCTATGGCTACACCTTC. This sequence encodes CASSLSPGFYGYTF.

The genes are TRBV4-3 and TRBJ1-2; D gene unclear. The CDR3 is made up of 14 amino acids. Trimming stripped 0 bases from V and 2 bases from J, with 7 bases between. The germline V gene has CDR1 LGHNA and CDR2 YSLEER. The CDR3 DNA reads TGCGCCAGCAGCCAAGAGGCTGCCAACTATGGCTACACCTTC. Protein product: CASSQEAANYGYTF.

CDR3 sequence: CASSLGMGLGAETQYF. The CDR3 DNA reads TGTGCCAGCAGCTTAGGAATGGGACTAGGGGCAGAGACCCAGTACTTC. This sequence joins TRBV13 and TRBJ2-5; TRBD2 matches at 8 bases. The CDR3 runs 16 residues. Trimming removed 0 bases from V and 4 bases from J; junction bases left unmatched: 7. The germline V gene has CDR1 PRHDT and CDR2 FYEKMQ (reference sequence).

The CDR3 nucleotides read TGCGCCAGCAGCCAAGATTTAGTAGGGGGTACTATAAACTATGGCTACACCTTC. This translates into CASSQDLVGGTINYGYTF. J is TRBJ1-2 and V is TRBV4-1, with D possibly matching TRBD1 (6 bases). This CDR3 has 18 amino acids. V dropped 0 bases and J dropped 2 bases, with 19 bases sitting between them. CDR1 and CDR2 (germline): MGHRA, YSYEKL.

The chain recombines TRBV30 with TRBJ1-2, with TRBD1 as a possible D gene (6 bases). V lost 4 bases to trimming and J lost 4 bases, with 13 bases between them. In germline, CDR1 is GTSNPN, CDR2 SVGIG (reference sequence). The CDR3 sequence is 13 residues long. CDR3: CAWTPSRGYGYTF. The CDR3 coding sequence is TGTGCCTGGACCCCTTCCAGGGGCTATGGCTACACCTTC.

The rearrangement joins TRBV6-5 to TRBJ2-7; perhaps D is TRBD1 or TRBD2 (6 bases each). Germline V lookup: CDR1 MNHEY, CDR2 SVGAGI. CDR3 length: 15 residues. Trimming stripped 5 bases from V and 1 base from J, with 15 bases between. CDR3 sequence (DNA): TGTGCCAGCAGTCCGCCGGGGGCAAGGTCCTACGAGCAGTACTTC. Translated, it gives CASSPPGARSYEQYF.

The chain employs TRBV18 and TRBJ1-1; D is possibly TRBD1 (6 bases). The length of the CDR3 is 16 residues. Looked up from germline, CDR1 is KGHSH and CDR2 is LQKENI. Deletions cut 0 bases from V and 5 bases from J, with 16 bases between. In DNA form, the CDR3 reads TGTGCCAGCTCACCACCGTTTCAGGGGCAAGTTACTGAAGCTTTCTTT. Amino acid sequence: CASSPPFQGQVTEAFF.